This T cell receptor (beta chain) was sequenced during a study of CD8+ T cells in alopecia areata. cDNA reverse transcribed from extracted RNA served as the sequencing template. TCRdb keeps only in-frame clones here, not all; method: immunoSEQ multiplex PCR. The table has about 200,000 clones, approximately 53% seen once. This clone was detected a few times. Antigen specificity is unknown. General study points: Shared TCR sequences were less clear between patients than in mice, possibly partly from HLA diversity. Resident alphabeta T-cell populations of normal skin are likewise subject to sequencing in scalp samples. More clonal than normal scalp was lesional scalp, particularly alopecia totalis/universalis.

The CDR3 has 15 residues. The V end was cut by 2 bases, the J end by 6 bases, with 16 bases between. Germline CDR1 reads MDHEN; CDR2 reads SYDVKM. V is TRBV28 and J is TRBJ1-2; TRBD1 might be the D (5 bases). The source of this sequence is a human donor in good health. Material for sequencing was CD8+ T cells sorted from blood. The CDR3: CASSLKVGGVNGYTF. The DNA of the CDR3 is TGTGCCAGCAGTTTAAAGGTTGGAGGGGTCAATGGCTACACCTTC.